This TCR beta chain is drawn from a study of T cells after yellow fever vaccination. MiXCR was run by TCRdb on the 5' RACE reads, yielding one entry per CDR3 protein. The profile covers fewer than 35,000 distinct CDR3 sequences, with about 11% appearing a single time and roughly 12% taken by the ten largest. The CDR3 length is 16 residues. Germline CDR1 SGHTA, CDR2 FQGNSA. Study-wide points: A faster peak, day 5 versus 15, was reached by the weaker secondary response. Any FACS-sorted repertoire could hold abundant clonotypes that contaminate it from the bulk population. Almost no vaccine-responding clonotypes were detectable in day 0 sorted memory subsets. The booster response re-showed most primary clones: 95% to 96% CD4, around 90% CD8.

Worth noting for this clonotype: A read error may be the cause here, since a much bigger clone is one base away.

This sequence originates from a man aged 18 to 30 who received the YFV17D yellow fever vaccine. Specimen: PBMCs, either bulk or a sorted T-cell subset (CD4+, CD8+, memory, or dextramer-sorted; not recorded which), collected around 16 days after the first yellow fever vaccination. The chain recombines TRBV7-2 with TRBJ2-3; either TRBD1 or TRBD2 may supply D (5 bases each). DNA for the CDR3: TGTGCCAGCAGCTTGGGGGTTGGCAGACACACAAATACGCAGTATTTT. It is translated as CASSLGVGRHTNTQYF.